The 12 T cell receptor beta chains in this list originate from one sample, sequenced in a study of blood T cells in healthy people across ages. Using a J-beta primer mix together with a sample-barcoded 5' primer, a second PCR was run for roughly 6 to 11 cycles. TCRdb independently ran MiXCR on the 5' RACE reads; one entry per CDR3 protein. The sample yields hundreds of thousands of distinct CDR3 sequences, approximately 60% seen once. Sequencing used blood. Receptor source: a man aged 35 to 55 in good health.

The chain couples TRBV20-1 to TRBJ2-2; perhaps TRBD1 as D (6 bases). Germline V lookup: CDR1 DFQATT, CDR2 SNEGSKA (reference sequence). V shed 3 bases and J shed 0 bases, with 11 bases lying between them. The CDR3 extends over 15 amino acids. The CDR3 loop is CSASPRTANTGELFF. The CDR3 region has the DNA TGCAGTGCTAGTCCTCGGACAGCGAACACCGGGGAGCTGTTTTTT.

The chain employs TRBV7-3 and TRBJ2-1; D is undetermined. Trimming pared 1 base from V and 10 bases from J, leaving 11 bases between. Per the germline V gene, CDR1 is SGHTA and CDR2 is FQGTGA. The length of the CDR3 is 13 residues. Here the CDR3 DNA reads TGTGCCAGCAGCTTAAATCTCCTCAAGGAGCAGTTCTTC. It is translated as CASSLNLLKEQFF.

This clonotype was found a few times. The V gene is TRBV7-9, the J gene TRBJ1-5, with D perhaps matching TRBD1 (6 bases). Germline CDR1 SEHNR, CDR2 FQNEAQ (reference sequence). V dropped 5 bases and J dropped 5 bases, with 10 bases sitting between them. CDR3 size: 13 residues. CDR3 in DNA: TGTGCCAGCAGCCCAGGGGAGTATCAGCCCCAGCATTTT. Its protein product is CASSPGEYQPQHF. Complete variable domain (other parts from reference TRBV7-9 and TRBJ1-5): DTGVSQNPRHKITKRGQNVTFRCDPISEHNRLYWYRQTLGQGPEFLTYFQNEAQLEKSRLLSDRFSAERPKGSFSTLEIQRTEQGDSAMYLCASSPGEYQPQHFGDGTRLSIL.

This sequence joins TRBV7-2 and TRBJ2-4; D call uncertain. The J call is uncertain, as TRBJ2-5 better fits the DNA end. CDR1 is SGHTA, CDR2 FQGNSA, per germline. This CDR3 is 13 amino acids long. The CDR3 here is CTSSPDPIETQYF. The DNA of the CDR3 is TGTACCAGCAGCCCCGACCCAATAGAGACCCAGTACTTC.

The V and J genes are TRBV3-1 and TRBJ1-1; D possibly corresponds to TRBD1 (5 bases). From germline, CDR1 is LGHDT and CDR2 YNNKEL (reference sequence). This CDR3 has 16 residues. The V and J ends lost 3 bases and 0 bases respectively, with 14 bases between them. DNA of the CDR3: TGTGCCAGCAGCCAGGCGCAGGGATTTCTGAACACTGAAGCTTTCTTT. Protein product: CASSQAQGFLNTEAFF.

This clonotype has only one observation. The germline gene is not matched at one end of the junction; a read error may be the cause. This chain links TRBV7-9 with TRBJ2-6; the match to TRBD2 covers 11 bases. The CDR3 is made up of 20 amino acids. The germline gives CDR1 SEHNR, CDR2 FQNEAQ (reference sequence). CDR3 sequence (DNA): TGTGGCAGCAGCTTCTCCCCCTCTAGCGGGGGGAACTCTGGGGCCAACGTCCTGACTTTC. Encoded protein: CGSSFSPSSGGNSGANVLTF.

The chain joins TRBV6-5 to TRBJ2-3, with D unclear. V lost 0 bases to trimming and J lost 1 base, with 8 bases between them. The CDR3 covers 15 residues. Germline V lookup: CDR1 MNHEY, CDR2 SVGAGI. The CDR3 DNA sequence: TGTGCCAGCAGTTACTCGACCATCGGCACAGATACGCAGTATTTT. It translates to CASSYSTIGTDTQYF.

V usage is TRBV7-2 and J usage is TRBJ2-2; TRBD1 matches at 11 bases. Looked up from germline, CDR1 is SGHTA and CDR2 is FQGNSA. J lost 4 bases, V lost 6 bases, and 7 bases had no gene match. The CDR3 is made up of 16 amino acids. This chain's CDR3 is CASRIGQGASTGELFF. CDR3 coding DNA: TGTGCCAGCAGAATAGGACAGGGGGCGAGCACCGGGGAGCTGTTTTTT.

On this clonotype: Since a much larger clone is just one base distant, this may be a read error. V usage is TRBV27 and J usage is TRBJ1-1; weak D call: TRBD1 (6 bases). Germline values: CDR1 MNHEY, CDR2 SMNVEV (reference sequence). Trimming removed 3 bases from V and 3 bases from J, with 8 bases in between. This CDR3 spans 13 amino acids. CDR3 nucleotide sequence: TGTGCCAGCAGTTTCGGGGGGCACACTGAAGCTTTCTTT. It codes for CASSFGGHTEAFF.

This clonotype came up a few times. This chain joins TRBV7-9 and TRBJ2-5; the match to TRBD2 covers 11 bases. The CDR3 contains 17 residues. Looked up from germline, CDR1 is SEHNR and CDR2 is FQNEAQ (reference sequence). J lost 1 base, V lost 1 base, and 5 bases had no gene match. The CDR3: CASSLGLAGLIQETQYF. CDR3 DNA sequence: TGTGCCAGCAGCTTAGGACTAGCGGGACTAATCCAAGAGACCCAGTACTTC. The full variable domain, completed using reference TRBV7-9 and TRBJ2-5, is DTGVSQNPRHKITKRGQNVTFRCDPISEHNRLYWYRQTLGQGPEFLTYFQNEAQLEKSRLLSDRFSAERPKGSFSTLEIQRTEQGDSAMYLCASSLGLAGLIQETQYFGPGTRLLVL.

The gene calls are TRBV14 and TRBJ2-7; D is ambiguous. The last part of the DNA fits TRBJ2-5 better; the J call may be wrong. The CDR3 spans 12 residues. Germline-derived CDR1 and CDR2 are SGHDN and FVKESK. This CDR3 reads CASSQDAKTQYF. The CDR3, as DNA: TGTGCCAGCAGCCAAGATGCGAAGACCCAGTACTTC.

The rearrangement joins TRBV7-2 to TRBJ1-5, with 9 bases that match TRBD1. Germline loops: CDR1 SGHTA, CDR2 FQGNSA. The CDR3 length is 12 residues. The V and J ends lost 5 bases and 11 bases, in that order; junction bases with no gene match: 4. The CDR3 region is CASSTWTGAQHF. Here the CDR3 DNA reads TGTGCCAGCAGCACCTGGACAGGGGCCCAGCATTTT. The variable domain in full, with the rest retrieved from reference TRBV7-2 and TRBJ1-5, is GAGVSQSPSNKVTEKGKDVELRCDPISGHTALYWYRQSLGQGLEFLIYFQGNSAPDKSGLPSDRFSAERTGGSVSTLTIQRTQQEDSAVYLCASSTWTGAQHFGDGTRLSIL.